Described below is a single TCR beta chain sequence and its context. Its antigen is as yet unknown. TCRdb re-derived calls from the PCR reads in MiXCR, one entry per CDR3 protein. The sample has about 640,000 distinct CDR3 sequences, just under 20% seen once. The germline gives CDR1 SGHTA, CDR2 FQGTGA. Trimming at V came to 1 base and at J to 4 bases, leaving 2 bases not matched to a gene. This CDR3 contains 14 residues. The record originates from a study of molecular identifiers for immune sequencing clone quantification. Regarding the study as a whole: Spiked Jurkat TCR RNA equivalent to one cell reportedly surfaced among roughly 1 million naive cells. The share of molecules held by clones above 20 RNA copies was over 97% in effector cells and under 1% in naive cells. Identical barcode-sharing TCR molecules could lead to underestimated sizes for highly expanded clones.

Construction of naive CD8 libraries employed about 18,000 to 1,100,000 sorted cells together with 10%, 30% or 50% RNA. The source of this sequence is a human donor in good health. Some libraries in this study had Jurkat cell RNA spiked in. The sample was naive CD8+ T cells from blood, with Jurkat cell RNA spiked in. Subset reported: FACS-sorted CD8+CD4-CCR7+CD45RA+ naive T cells. The chain joins TRBV7-3 to TRBJ2-3; 7 bases agree with TRBD2. The CDR3 nucleotides are TGTGCCAGCAGCTTAAACCGGGGGGCAGATACGCAGTATTTT. Its translation: CASSLNRGADTQYF.